The 2 T cell receptor beta chains presented below share a single source sample, sequenced in a study of cytomegalovirus exposure and HLA in healthy donors. PCR amplification relied on 60 Vbeta primers (plus 13 Jbeta primers). Clones were read by immunoSEQ multiplex PCR, and TCRdb kept only the in-frame ones, dropping some. The sample lists over 200,000 clones, more than 75% occurring once. Specimen: PBMCs. Source of these receptors: a human donor in good health.

The gene calls are TRBV21-1 and TRBJ2-5; TRBD2, the table's D call, lacks a check against the DNA. TRBV21-1 is shown as a pseudogene. The CDR3 is made up of 16 amino acids. The CDR3 DNA reads as TGTGCCAGCAGGATCACTAGCGGGAAGATCCAAGAGACCCAGTACTTC. It yields the protein CASRITSGKIQETQYF.

The rearrangement uses TRBV28 and TRBJ2-5, with D possibly matching TRBD2 (6 bases). Trimming took 5 bases from V and 0 from J, leaving 10 bases between them. Per the germline V gene, CDR1 is MDHEN and CDR2 is SYDVKM. This CDR3 is 14 amino acids long. CDR3 coding DNA: TGTGCCAGCAGTCTTGGGGGGTACCAAGAGACCCAGTACTTC. Amino acids: CASSLGGYQETQYF.